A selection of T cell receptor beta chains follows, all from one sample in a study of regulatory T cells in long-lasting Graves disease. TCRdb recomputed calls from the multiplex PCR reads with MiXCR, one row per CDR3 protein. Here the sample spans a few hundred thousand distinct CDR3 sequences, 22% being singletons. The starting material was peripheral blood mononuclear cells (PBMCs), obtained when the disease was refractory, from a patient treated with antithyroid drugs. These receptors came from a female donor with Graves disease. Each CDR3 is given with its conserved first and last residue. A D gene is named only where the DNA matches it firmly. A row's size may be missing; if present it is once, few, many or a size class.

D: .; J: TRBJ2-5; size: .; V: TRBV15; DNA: TGTGCCACCAGCAGAGGTCTGAGGGTGGGTGAGACCCAGTACTTC; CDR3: CATSRGLRVGETQYF
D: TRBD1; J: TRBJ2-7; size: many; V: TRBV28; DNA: TGTGCCAGCCGGGACAGGGGAAAATACGAGCAGTACTTC; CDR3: CASRDRGKYEQYF
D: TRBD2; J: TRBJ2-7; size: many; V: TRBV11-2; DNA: TGTGCCAGCAGCGTGACTAGCGGGGTTGACTACGAGCAGTACTTC; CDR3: CASSVTSGVDYEQYF
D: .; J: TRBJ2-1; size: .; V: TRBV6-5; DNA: TGTGCCAGCAGTTATCCGGGCGCGGACGACTCCTACAATGAGCAGTTCTTC; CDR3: CASSYPGADDSYNEQFF
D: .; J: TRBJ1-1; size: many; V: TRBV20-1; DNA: TGCAGTGCTACCCCAGGGTCAGGGCTTGGGAACACTGAAGCTTTCTTT; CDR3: CSATPGSGLGNTEAFF
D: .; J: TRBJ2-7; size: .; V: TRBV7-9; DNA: TGTGCCAGCGGCCCCGCTGGGGGGGAGCAGTACTTC; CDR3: CASGPAGGEQYF
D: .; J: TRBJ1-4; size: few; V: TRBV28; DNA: TGTGCCAGCAGCCTCCTTTTTCCTTCAACTAATGAAAAACTGTTTTTT; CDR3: CASSLLFPSTNEKLFF
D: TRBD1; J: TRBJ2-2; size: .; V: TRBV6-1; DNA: TGTGCCAGCAGCCAGGGACAGGGGTCGATCACCGGGGAGCTGTTTTTT; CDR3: CASSQGQGSITGELFF
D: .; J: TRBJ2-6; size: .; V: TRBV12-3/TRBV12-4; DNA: TGTGCCAGCAGCTTACAAAGCTCTGGGGCCAACGTCCTGACTTTC; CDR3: CASSLQSSGANVLTF
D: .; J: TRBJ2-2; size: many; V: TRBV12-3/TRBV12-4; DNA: TGTGCCAGCAGTCCTGCGAGCACCGGGGAGCTGTTTTTT; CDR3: CASSPASTGELFF
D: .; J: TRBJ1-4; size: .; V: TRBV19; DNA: TGTGCCACCACTAAGGGGGAAGGCCCTGAAGAACTGTTTTTT; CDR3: CATTKGEGPEELFF
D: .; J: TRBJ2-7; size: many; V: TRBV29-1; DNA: TGCAGCGTTGAGGACCCCTGGGACGAGCAGTACTTC; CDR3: CSVEDPWDEQYF
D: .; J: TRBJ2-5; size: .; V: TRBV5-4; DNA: TGTGCCAGCAGCAACGGTCAGGGATTGGAGACCCAGTACTTC; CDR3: CASSNGQGLETQYF
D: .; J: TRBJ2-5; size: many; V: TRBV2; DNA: TGTGCCAGCAGTGAAGTGAGGGAGACCCAGTACTTC; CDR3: CASSEVRETQYF
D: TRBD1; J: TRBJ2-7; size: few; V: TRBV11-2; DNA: TGTGCCAGCATCGGTGGGACAGGGTTCTACGAGCAGTACTTC; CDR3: CASIGGTGFYEQYF
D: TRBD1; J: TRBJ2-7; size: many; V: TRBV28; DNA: TGTGCCAGCAGTTTATTACCGGGACAGGGGTCCGAGCAGTACTTC; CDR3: CASSLLPGQGSEQYF
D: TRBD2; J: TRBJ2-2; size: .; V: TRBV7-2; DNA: TGTGCCAGCAGCTTGGGGCGGGGGGGTAACACCGGGGAGCTGTTTTTT; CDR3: CASSLGRGGNTGELFF
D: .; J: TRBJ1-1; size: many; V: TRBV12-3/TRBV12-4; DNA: TGTGCCAGCAGTTTGGGAGAAGTGAACACTGAAGCTTTCTTT; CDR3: CASSLGEVNTEAFF
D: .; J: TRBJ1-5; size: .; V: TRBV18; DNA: TGTGCCAGCTCACCTGGGGTAGGACAGCCCCAGCATTTT; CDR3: CASSPGVGQPQHF
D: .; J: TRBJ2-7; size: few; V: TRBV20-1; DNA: TGCAGTGCTAGACTGGACTTATCCTACGAGCAGTACTTC; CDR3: CSARLDLSYEQYF
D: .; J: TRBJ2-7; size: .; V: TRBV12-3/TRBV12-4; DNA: TGTGCCAGCAGTTTCATTCCCTACGAGCAGTACTTC; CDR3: CASSFIPYEQYF
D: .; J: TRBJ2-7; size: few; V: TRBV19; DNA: TGTGCCAGTAGTAAGGACAGCTCCTACGAGCAGTACTTC; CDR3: CASSKDSSYEQYF
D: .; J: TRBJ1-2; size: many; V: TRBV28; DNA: TGTGCCAGCAGTGCACATGGCTACACCTTC; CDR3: CASSAHGYTF
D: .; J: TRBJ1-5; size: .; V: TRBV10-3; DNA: TGTGCCATCAGTGGACCTTCGAATCAGCCCCAGCATTTT; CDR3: CAISGPSNQPQHF
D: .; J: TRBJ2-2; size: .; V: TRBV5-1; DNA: TGCGCCAGCAGCCGGGTGGAGGGGAACACCGGGGAGCTGTTTTTT; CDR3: CASSRVEGNTGELFF